The clone carrying this T cell receptor (beta chain) has more than one count but fewer than ten. The sample belongs to a study of T cells in Graves' hyperthyroidism and ophthalmopathy. The germline CDR1 and CDR2 sequences are DFQATT and SNEGSKA (reference sequence). This CDR3 region has 13 residues. V shed 3 bases and J shed 12 bases, with 15 bases lying between them. Amplification of TCR beta CDR3 regions was performed using RNA transcripts as template. Primed by the HTBI set, a first-round RT-PCR was run on the TCR CDR3. Via MiXCR, TCRdb re-called the multiplex PCR reads, giving one row per CDR3 protein. This sample has some 350,000 distinct CDR3 sequences, with approximately 14% found just once.

This TCR was sampled from a woman between 40 and 50 years old with Graves' ophthalmopathy. Sequencing used blood. This chain connects TRBV20-1 to TRBJ1-6; maybe TRBD1 (5 bases). CDR3 in amino acids: CSASTGQGRPLHF. In DNA, the CDR3 is TGCAGTGCTAGTACGGGTCAGGGTCGACCCCTCCACTTT.